Listed below are T cell receptor beta chains from one sample, sequenced in a study of OX40 agonist ivuxolimab in advanced cancers. Libraries were prepared by immunoSEQ multiplex PCR; TCRdb keeps only in-frame clonotypes and omits some of them. In the table there are nearly 65,000 clones, roughly nine tenths of which are singletons. The source material was CD4+ or CD8+ T cells sorted from blood, sampled in a trial of the OX40 agonist ivuxolimab. These receptor sequences come from an adult with an advanced solid tumor such as melanoma, head and neck, liver or kidney cancer. Both conserved end residues are part of each CDR3. The D gene is left open where the match is weak. Size tells how often a clone was seen (once, few, many) or the class of an expanded clone, and some rows leave it out.

d_gene: .
abundance: .
v_gene: TRBV4-1
j_gene: TRBJ1-2
CDR3nt: TGCGCCAGCAGCCAAGGGCTGGACTATGGCTACACCTTC
CDR3aa: CASSQGLDYGYTF

d_gene: .
abundance: .
v_gene: TRBV19
j_gene: TRBJ1-5
CDR3nt: TGTGCCAGTGGAGCCGGGACGAATAACCCGAGTGCGGCGCCCCAGCATTTT
CDR3aa: CASGAGTNNPSAAPQHF

d_gene: TRBD2
abundance: .
v_gene: TRBV4-3
j_gene: TRBJ2-7
CDR3nt: TGCGCCAGCAGCCAATTCCTAGCGGAGATCTCCTACGAGCAGTACTTC
CDR3aa: CASSQFLAEISYEQYF

d_gene: TRBD1
abundance: .
v_gene: TRBV27
j_gene: TRBJ1-2
CDR3nt: TGTGCCAGCAGTTTAGAAGCCGGGACAGTGCCTGGGTATGGCTACACCTTC
CDR3aa: CASSLEAGTVPGYGYTF

d_gene: .
abundance: .
v_gene: TRBV7-8
j_gene: TRBJ1-1
CDR3nt: TGTGCCAGCAGCTTATTAGTCGAAAACACTGAAGCTTTCTTT
CDR3aa: CASSLLVENTEAFF

d_gene: .
abundance: .
v_gene: TRBV6-1
j_gene: TRBJ2-1
CDR3nt: TGTGCCAGCAGTGAAGGGAATAGAGCGTACAATGAGCAGTTCTTC
CDR3aa: CASSEGNRAYNEQFF

d_gene: .
abundance: .
v_gene: TRBV6-5
j_gene: TRBJ2-6
CDR3nt: TGTGCCAGCAGTTACGATGGGGGCTCTGGGGCCAACGTCCTGACTTTC
CDR3aa: CASSYDGGSGANVLTF

d_gene: TRBD2
abundance: once
v_gene: TRBV15
j_gene: TRBJ2-7
CDR3nt: TGTGCCACCAGCAGAACCGGGACTAGCGGGAGTTTCTACGAGCAGTACTTC
CDR3aa: CATSRTGTSGSFYEQYF

d_gene: .
abundance: .
v_gene: TRBV28
j_gene: TRBJ1-5
CDR3nt: TGTGCCAGCATTTGGAGGTATAGCAATCAGCCCCAGCATTTT
CDR3aa: CASIWRYSNQPQHF

d_gene: .
abundance: .
v_gene: TRBV12-5
j_gene: TRBJ1-2
CDR3nt: TGTGCTAGTGGGTCCACGACAGAAGAGTATGGCTACACCTTC
CDR3aa: CASGSTTEEYGYTF

d_gene: TRBD2
abundance: .
v_gene: TRBV7-3
j_gene: TRBJ2-1
CDR3nt: TGTGCCAGCAGCTTAGGGACGGGAGGGCCATATTCCAATGAGCAGTTCTTC
CDR3aa: CASSLGTGGPYSNEQFF

d_gene: .
abundance: .
v_gene: TRBV27
j_gene: TRBJ1-4
CDR3nt: TGTGCCAGCAGTTTATCGAATCGCAAACCAACTAATGAAAAACTGTTTTTT
CDR3aa: CASSLSNRKPTNEKLFF

d_gene: TRBD1
abundance: .
v_gene: TRBV19
j_gene: TRBJ2-7
CDR3nt: TGTGCCAGTAGTTCCGGACAGGGGAGATACGAGCAGTACTTC
CDR3aa: CASSSGQGRYEQYF

d_gene: .
abundance: .
v_gene: TRBV4-1
j_gene: TRBJ2-1
CDR3nt: TGCGCCAGCAGCCAATTGGACGGGCCTAGCTCCTACAATGAGCAGTTCTTC
CDR3aa: CASSQLDGPSSYNEQFF

d_gene: TRBD1
abundance: once
v_gene: TRBV5-1
j_gene: TRBJ2-1
CDR3nt: TGCGCCAGCAGCTGGGGGGACAGGGCACCCTTATACAATGAGCAGTTCTTC
CDR3aa: CASSWGDRAPLYNEQFF

d_gene: .
abundance: .
v_gene: TRBV9
j_gene: TRBJ2-3
CDR3nt: TGTGCCAGCAGCGGAGGGGCCGCGTCAGATACGCAGTATTTT
CDR3aa: CASSGGAASDTQYF

d_gene: .
abundance: .
v_gene: TRBV10-1
j_gene: TRBJ2-2
CDR3nt: TGCGCCAGCTCCGGGGGAGTCCCCGGGGAGCTGTTTTTT
CDR3aa: CASSGGVPGELFF

d_gene: TRBD2
abundance: .
v_gene: TRBV5-1
j_gene: TRBJ2-3
CDR3nt: TGCGCCAGCAGCTCCGGAGCGGGGGGGCCTGCAGATACGCAGTATTTT
CDR3aa: CASSSGAGGPADTQYF

d_gene: .
abundance: once
v_gene: TRBV4-1
j_gene: TRBJ1-1
CDR3nt: TGCGCCAGCAGCAACCGGTTGGACCGGGGGAACACTGAAGCTTTCTTT
CDR3aa: CASSNRLDRGNTEAFF

d_gene: .
abundance: .
v_gene: TRBV6-5
j_gene: TRBJ2-2
CDR3nt: TGTGCCAGCAGTCTGGGTTCACTCACCGGGGAGCTGTTTTTT
CDR3aa: CASSLGSLTGELFF

d_gene: .
abundance: once
v_gene: TRBV27
j_gene: TRBJ1-1
CDR3nt: TGTGCCAGCAGTTTCGGTTCCCTGGGTGAAGCTTTCTTT
CDR3aa: CASSFGSLGEAFF

d_gene: .
abundance: .
v_gene: TRBV7-9
j_gene: TRBJ1-4
CDR3nt: TGTGCCAGCAGCCCGCCCAGGGACATCACTAATGAAAAACTGTTTTTT
CDR3aa: CASSPPRDITNEKLFF

d_gene: .
abundance: .
v_gene: TRBV5-8
j_gene: TRBJ1-5
CDR3nt: TGTGCCAGCAGCTGGCCTTTTTATAGCAATCAGCCCCAGCATTTT
CDR3aa: CASSWPFYSNQPQHF

d_gene: .
abundance: .
v_gene: TRBV4-3
j_gene: TRBJ2-5
CDR3nt: TGCGCCAGCAGCCAAGATGCGGGGCTACCACGAGAGACCCAGTACTTC
CDR3aa: CASSQDAGLPRETQYF

d_gene: TRBD1
abundance: .
v_gene: TRBV5-4
j_gene: TRBJ2-5
CDR3nt: TGTGCCAGCAGTTCGCCGGGACAGGGGGCTGGAGAGACCCAGTACTTC
CDR3aa: CASSSPGQGAGETQYF

d_gene: .
abundance: few
v_gene: TRBV11-3
j_gene: TRBJ2-1
CDR3nt: TGTGCCACCCGGACCGGGCGCCCCCCAAGCTCCTACAATGAGCAGTTCTTC
CDR3aa: CATRTGRPPSSYNEQFF

d_gene: TRBD1
abundance: .
v_gene: TRBV4-1
j_gene: TRBJ1-5
CDR3nt: TGCGCCAGCAGCCAAGGAGGGACAGGGTTCTCTCAGCCCCAGCATTTT
CDR3aa: CASSQGGTGFSQPQHF

d_gene: TRBD2
abundance: .
v_gene: TRBV4-1
j_gene: TRBJ2-1
CDR3nt: TGCGCCAGCAGCCAAGGTAGTAGCGGGGCATACAATGAGCAGTTCTTC
CDR3aa: CASSQGSSGAYNEQFF

d_gene: TRBD2
abundance: .
v_gene: TRBV27
j_gene: TRBJ2-1
CDR3nt: TGTGCCAGCAGCCTAGAGCCTAGCGGGAGATTTTACAATGAGCAGTTCTTC
CDR3aa: CASSLEPSGRFYNEQFF

d_gene: .
abundance: medium-sized
v_gene: TRBV19
j_gene: TRBJ1-1
CDR3nt: TGTGCCAGTAGTATAGGTTCGCGGTTAAACACTGAAGCTTTCTTT
CDR3aa: CASSIGSRLNTEAFF